The entry that follows covers one TCR beta chain sequence. This sample is drawn from a study of blood T cell repertoires in COVID-19. This CDR3 has 15 residues. V was clipped by 6 bases and J by 2 bases; unmatched bases: 4. The germline gives CDR1 MNHEY, CDR2 SVGAGI. TCRdb's copy holds only in-frame clones and misses some; the assay was immunoSEQ multiplex PCR. In the table there are 200,000 to 300,000 clones, approximately 85% of which are singletons. The study drew participants aged about 18 to 89 years from fewer than 30 US areas. Sequencing was performed on PBMCs or T cells enriched from blood (not recorded which). The clonotype was recovered from a woman between 45 and 60 years old who had recovered from COVID-19. The chain joins TRBV6-5 to TRBJ1-5; 10 bases fit TRBD1. CDR3 nucleotide sequence: TGTGCCAGCAGCCCCGGGACAGGGGGCAATCAGCCCCAGCATTTT. This sequence encodes CASSPGTGGNQPQHF.